This T cell receptor beta chain was captured by sequencing in a study of cytomegalovirus exposure and HLA in healthy donors. The data were produced by immunoSEQ multiplex PCR, yet TCRdb's version contains in-frame clones alone and is incomplete. Among 150,000 to 250,000 clones, roughly 81% were seen once, and the ten largest hold roughly 1.2%. Between the trimmed V and J ends, which lost 7 bases and 2 bases, there was a span of 15 bases. Germline V gene data show CDR1 as LNHDA and CDR2 as SQIVND (reference sequence). There are 14 residues in the CDR3. Sequencing input: PBMCs. The rearrangement joins TRBV19 to TRBJ2-7, with D perhaps matching TRBD2 (6 bases). This sequence was found in a woman aged 25 to 39 in good health and CMV-seronegative. This chain's CDR3 is CASKTGTATYEQYF. In nucleotides, the CDR3 is TGTGCCAGTAAGACCGGGACTGCTACCTACGAGCAGTACTTC. Drawing the rest from reference TRBV19 and TRBJ2-7, the complete variable domain is DGGITQSPKYLFRKEGQNVTLSCEQNLNHDAMYWYRQDPGQGLRLIYYSQIVNDFQKGDIAEGYSVSREKKESFPLTVTSAQKNPTAFYLCASKTGTATYEQYFGPGTRLTVT.